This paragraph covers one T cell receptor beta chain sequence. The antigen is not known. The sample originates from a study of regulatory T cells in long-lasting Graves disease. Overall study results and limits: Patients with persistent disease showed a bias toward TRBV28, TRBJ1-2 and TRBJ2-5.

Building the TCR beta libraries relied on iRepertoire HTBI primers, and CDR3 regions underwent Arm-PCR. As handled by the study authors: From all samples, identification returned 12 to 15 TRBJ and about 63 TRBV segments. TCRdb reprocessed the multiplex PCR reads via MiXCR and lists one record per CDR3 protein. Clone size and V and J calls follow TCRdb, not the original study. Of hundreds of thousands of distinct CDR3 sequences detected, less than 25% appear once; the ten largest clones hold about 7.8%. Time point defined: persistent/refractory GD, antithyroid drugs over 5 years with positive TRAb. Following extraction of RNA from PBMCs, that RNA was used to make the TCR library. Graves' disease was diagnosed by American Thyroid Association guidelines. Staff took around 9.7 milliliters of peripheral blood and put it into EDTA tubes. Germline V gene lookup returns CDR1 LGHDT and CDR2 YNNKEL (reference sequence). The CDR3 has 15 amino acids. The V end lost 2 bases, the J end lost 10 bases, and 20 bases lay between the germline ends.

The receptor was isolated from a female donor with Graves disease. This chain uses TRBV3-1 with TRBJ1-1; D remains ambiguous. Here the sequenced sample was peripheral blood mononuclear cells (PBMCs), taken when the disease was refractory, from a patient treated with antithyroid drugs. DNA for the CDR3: TGTGCCAGCAGCCAAAGCTCCCCCGGACCAGGAGCAGCTTTCTTT. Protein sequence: CASSQSSPGPGAAFF.